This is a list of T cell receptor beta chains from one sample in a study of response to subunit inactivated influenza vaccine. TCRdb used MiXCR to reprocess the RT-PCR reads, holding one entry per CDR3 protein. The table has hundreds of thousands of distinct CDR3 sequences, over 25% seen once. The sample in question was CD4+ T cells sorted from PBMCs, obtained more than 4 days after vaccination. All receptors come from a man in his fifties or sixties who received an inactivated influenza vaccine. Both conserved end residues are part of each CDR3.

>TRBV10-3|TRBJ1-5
CAISVDRGGQPQHF
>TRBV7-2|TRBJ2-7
CASSFQTSGGEQYF
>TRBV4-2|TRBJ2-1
CASSQEVLGVRNEQFF
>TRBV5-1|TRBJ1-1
CASSRGQGMNTEAFF
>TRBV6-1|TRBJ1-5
CASSEALSGGGQPQHF
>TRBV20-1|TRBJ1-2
CSAGGLANYGYTF
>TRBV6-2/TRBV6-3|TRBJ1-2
CASSTPGNGYTF
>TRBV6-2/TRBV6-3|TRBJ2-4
CASSRDLAKNIQYF
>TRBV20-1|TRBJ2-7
CSARAAGGYYEQYF
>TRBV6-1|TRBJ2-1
CASRLGLTDEQFF
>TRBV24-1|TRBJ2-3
CATSDFPPVGGGVTDTQYF
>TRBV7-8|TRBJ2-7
CASSLTPGQTEQYF
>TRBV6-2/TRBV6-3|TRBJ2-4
CASSPARTGGVNIQYF
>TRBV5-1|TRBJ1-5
CASSTGQGDRQPQHF
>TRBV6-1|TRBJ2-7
CASSPVAGYSSYEQYF
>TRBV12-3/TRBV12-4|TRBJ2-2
CASSLRGAGELFF
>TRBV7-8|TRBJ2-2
CASSWGPKRPTGELFF
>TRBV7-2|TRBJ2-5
CASSLAGLAGAKQETQYF
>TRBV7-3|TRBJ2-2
CASSNHGLANETGELFF
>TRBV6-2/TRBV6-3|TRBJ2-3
CASSHGTTDTQYF
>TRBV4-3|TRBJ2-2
CASSQGTLAGGPTGELFF
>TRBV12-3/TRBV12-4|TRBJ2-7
CASTPGQGTRYEQYF
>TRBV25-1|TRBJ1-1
CASLSGDRGRRAFF
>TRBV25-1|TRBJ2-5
CASSEWDRGQETQYF
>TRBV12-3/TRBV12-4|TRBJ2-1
CASSFEFRRLMDEQFF
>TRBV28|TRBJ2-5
CASSFASGGRGGTQYF
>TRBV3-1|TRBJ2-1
CASSEGQGRVNEQFF
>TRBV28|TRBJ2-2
CASSLGHSLNTGELFF
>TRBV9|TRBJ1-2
CASSVTLKGDGYTF
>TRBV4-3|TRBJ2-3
CASSVSLAGEWDTQYF
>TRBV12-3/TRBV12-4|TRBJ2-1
CASSLGQGPYNEQFF
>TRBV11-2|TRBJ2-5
CASSRVGAGGGYQETQYF
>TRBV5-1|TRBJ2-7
CASTQGGAGYEQYF
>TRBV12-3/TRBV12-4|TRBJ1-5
CASGSGGTNQPQHF
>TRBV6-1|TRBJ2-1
CASPSPGLAYNEQFF
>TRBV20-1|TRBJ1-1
CSARETGPPNTEAFF